Following are 11 T cell receptor beta chains from one sample sequenced in a study of blood T cell repertoires in COVID-19. TCRdb's table, derived via immunoSEQ multiplex PCR, lists solely in-frame clones and lacks some. Here the sample spans roughly 250,000 clones, 82% being singletons. What was sequenced was peripheral blood. The receptors come from a woman aged 55-75 years with active or convalescent COVID-19.

The CDR3 spells CASSPGQGHGYTF. CDR3 nucleotides: TGTGCCAGCAGCCCGGGACAGGGTCATGGCTACACCTTC. This chain joins TRBV12-3 or TRBV12-4 and TRBJ1-2; 9 bases are shared with TRBD1. Germline trimming cut 6 bases from V and 6 bases from J; bases unmatched to any gene: 5. CDR3 length equals 13 residues.

This clone occurred once. The gene calls are TRBV25-1 and TRBJ1-4; D is possibly TRBD1 (6 bases). The CDR3 is 15 residues long. Trimming stripped 1 base from V and 7 bases from J, with 13 bases between. Germline V gene data show CDR1 as MGHDK and CDR2 as SYGVNS. The DNA for the CDR3 is TGTGCCAGCAGTGAATCGGGGGGCAGGGGTGAAAAACTGTTTTTT. Protein: CASSESGGRGEKLFF.

The chain is built from TRBV18 and TRBJ2-7; 7 nucleotides line up with TRBD2. The CDR3 extends over 14 amino acids. J lost 7 bases, V lost 4 bases, and 10 bases had no gene match. Germline V gene lookup returns CDR1 KGHSH and CDR2 LQKENI. DNA for the CDR3: TGTGCCAGCTCACTCGTTCGAGGGGAGGGTGAGCAGTACTTC. As protein: CASSLVRGEGEQYF.

The chain couples TRBV9 to TRBJ1-4; D gene unclear. CDR3 length: 16 residues. The germline V gene encodes CDR1 SGDLS and CDR2 YYNGEE. Between the trimmed V and J ends, which lost 3 bases and 2 bases, there was a span of 14 bases. Written as DNA, the CDR3 is TGTGCCAGCAGCGGACAAGGTCGTCCGACTAATGAAAAACTGTTTTTT. Translation: CASSGQGRPTNEKLFF.

The chain recombines TRBV6-2 or TRBV6-3 with TRBJ2-7, with TRBD1 matching 7 bases. CDR1 and CDR2 (germline): MNHEY, SVGEGT. After removal of 5 bases from V and 2 bases from J, the junction contained 6 bases not matched to a gene. This CDR3 contains 14 residues. The CDR3 spells CASSKTGVAYEQYF. DNA of the CDR3: TGTGCCAGCAGTAAAACAGGGGTGGCCTACGAGCAGTACTTC.

This sequence joins TRBV11-2 and TRBJ2-1, with 10 positions matching TRBD2. Germline CDR1 is SGHAT and CDR2 is FQNNGV. The CDR3 is made up of 11 amino acids. Trimming took 5 bases from V and 15 from J; bases not matched to a gene: 4. The CDR3 DNA sequence: TGTGCCAGCAGCGCCGGGACTAGCGTGTTCTTC. It specifies CASSAGTSVFF.

This chain joins TRBV5-4 and TRBJ2-7; D is perhaps TRBD1 (7 bases). Deletions cut 4 bases from V and 1 base from J, with 18 bases between. CDR3 length equals 16 residues. CDR1 and CDR2 from the germline V gene are SGHNT and YYREEE (reference sequence). CDR3: CASSRSRDSGSYEQYF. DNA for the CDR3: TGTGCCAGCAGCAGATCCCGGGACAGCGGGTCCTACGAGCAGTACTTC.

The chain couples TRBV5-5 to TRBJ2-3, with 9 nucleotides matching TRBD2. Germline assignment: CDR1 SGHKS and CDR2 YYEKEE (reference sequence). The length of the CDR3 is 16 residues. Germline trimming cut 0 bases from V and 1 base from J; bases unmatched to any gene: 3. CDR3 protein: CASSLASSGGTDTQYF. In DNA form, the CDR3 reads TGTGCCAGCAGCTTGGCGTCTAGCGGGGGCACAGATACGCAGTATTTT.

The chain uses TRBV27 and TRBJ1-3; 10 bases agree with TRBD1. The CDR3 extends over 15 amino acids. Germline CDR1 reads MNHEY; CDR2 reads SMNVEV (reference sequence). V trimming: 6 bases; J trimming: 5 bases; junction bases outside the gene matches: 7. CDR3 in amino acids: CASSRGDRGRNTIYF. The CDR3 region has the DNA TGTGCCAGCAGCCGGGGGGACAGGGGACGAAACACCATATATTTT.

The chain carries TRBV6-2 or TRBV6-3 and TRBJ2-3, with TRBD2 matching 9 bases. CDR3 length equals 16 residues. V trimming: 6 bases; J trimming: 5 bases; junction bases outside the gene matches: 12. CDR1 is MNHEY and CDR2 is SVGEGT in the germline V gene. For the CDR3, the DNA is TGTGCCAGCAGCAACTCGCGGGGGGGGTCGGGAGATACGCAGTATTTT. As protein: CASSNSRGGSGDTQYF.

The chain combines TRBV23-1 with TRBJ1-4; 10 bases fit TRBD1. TRBV23-1 is marked as an open reading frame, function uncertain. Trimming took 6 bases from V and 8 from J; bases not matched to a gene: 12. CDR3 length: 16 residues. This chain's CDR3 is CASSQPWDRGGEKLFF. The CDR3 DNA follows: TGCGCCAGCAGCCAACCCTGGGACAGGGGAGGGGAAAAACTGTTTTTT.